Following are 17 T cell receptor beta chains from one sample sequenced in a study of beta chain features in type 1 diabetes. Study findings and constraints: People with Type 1 diabetes carried modestly yet significantly shorter TCRB CDR3s in all four CD4+ subsets.

Expressed TCRB transcripts were sequenced, since all the RNA that had been isolated was reverse transcribed. Sequencing used immunoSEQ multiplex PCR; TCRdb keeps in-frame clones, though not all of them. Among around 250,000 clones listed, roughly 22% were seen once. No antigen has been assigned to these receptors. Sequencing used naive CD4+ T cells from blood. These receptors originate from a woman between 40 and 55 years old with type 1 diabetes.

For this clone: Other DNA sequences of this sample code for an identical CDR3. The V and J genes are TRBV5-1 and TRBJ1-5; a possible D gene is TRBD1 (5 bases). The CDR3 runs to 14 residues. Trimming stripped 0 bases from V and 6 bases from J, with 10 bases between. Germline V lookup: CDR1 SGHRS, CDR2 YFSETQ. The CDR3 DNA follows: TGCGCCAGCAGCTTGGGGCAGGGCGGTCAGCCCCAGCATTTT. This translates into CASSLGQGGQPQHF.

V and J are TRBV5-1 and TRBJ2-1; 7 nucleotides match TRBD2. The V and J ends lost 2 bases and 7 bases, in that order; junction bases with no gene match: 9. Germline values: CDR1 SGHRS, CDR2 YFSETQ. The CDR3 has 15 residues. CDR3 region: CASSFGLVTVNEQFF. The CDR3 nucleotides are TGCGCCAGCAGCTTCGGACTAGTTACGGTGAATGAGCAGTTCTTC.

This clone was detected only a few times. J is TRBJ2-1 and V is TRBV19; D perhaps matches TRBD2 (6 bases). There are 15 residues in the CDR3. Germline V gives CDR1 LNHDA, CDR2 SQIVND (reference sequence). V was cut by 5 bases and J by 3 bases, with 14 bases left in between. CDR3 sequence reads: CASSPRGILYNEQFF. Written as DNA, the CDR3 is TGTGCCAGTAGTCCTCGGGGGATCCTCTACAATGAGCAGTTCTTC.

This chain joins TRBV7-9 and TRBJ2-2; 9 bases are a match to TRBD2. Trimming at V came to 3 bases and at J to 6 bases, leaving 2 bases not matched to a gene. Germline-derived CDR1 and CDR2 are SEHNR and FQNEAQ (reference sequence). The CDR3 has 14 amino acids. CDR3 DNA sequence: TGTGCCAGCAGCTTCAGCGGGGGGCCCGGGGAGCTGTTTTTT. Translation gives CASSFSGGPGELFF.

This clone showed up just a few times. The chain joins TRBV23-1 to TRBJ2-1, with D tentatively TRBD1 (6 bases). TRBV23-1 is noted as an ORF with a role that remains uncertain. Trimming left V 5 bases short and J 0 bases short, with 20 bases between. This CDR3 has 18 residues. The CDR3 DNA follows: TGCGCCAGCAGTTCTACTACGGACAGTCCCCGCTCCTACAATGAGCAGTTCTTC. This encodes CASSSTTDSPRSYNEQFF.

The chain has TRBV7-3 and TRBJ2-7, with 7 bases lining up with TRBD2. With V trimmed by 5 bases and J by 0 bases, 7 bases remained unmatched. The CDR3 length is 15 residues. Germline V gene sequence: CDR1 SGHTA, CDR2 FQGTGA. The CDR3 DNA reads TGTGCCAGCAGCCCCTCCGGCGGGAGCTCCTACGAGCAGTACTTC. Translating it yields CASSPSGGSSYEQYF.

This chain links TRBV15 with TRBJ2-1, with TRBD2 matching over 8 bases. The CDR3 consists of 16 residues. V dropped 0 bases and J dropped 5; count of bases not matched to a gene: 6. The germline gives CDR1 LNHNV, CDR2 YYDKDF (reference sequence). The CDR3 coding sequence is TGTGCCACCAGCAGAGATTCCCTAGCGGGTAACAATGAGCAGTTCTTC. Translation gives CATSRDSLAGNNEQFF.

The J gene is TRBJ2-1, the V gene TRBV11-2; TRBD2 is a possible D gene (6 bases). Trimming removed 2 bases at V and 0 bases at J, with 8 bases between. There are 15 residues in the CDR3. The germline V gene has CDR1 SGHAT and CDR2 FQNNGV. The CDR3 spells CASSLIGSSYNEQFF. Written as DNA, the CDR3 is TGTGCCAGCAGCTTAATCGGGAGCTCCTACAATGAGCAGTTCTTC.

J is TRBJ1-5 and V is TRBV7-2, with D maybe TRBD1 (6 bases). V was pared by 4 bases and J by 6 bases, with 10 bases between. CDR3 size: 13 residues. Germline values: CDR1 SGHTA, CDR2 FQGNSA. In DNA, the CDR3 is TGTGCCAGCAGCTCAGGGGATACTCAGCCCCAGCATTTT. Protein: CASSSGDTQPQHF.

This clone turned up a few times. V gene TRBV5-1 combines with J gene TRBJ2-7, with D possibly being TRBD1 (6 bases). Looked up from germline, CDR1 is SGHRS and CDR2 is YFSETQ. The CDR3 has 11 amino acids. Trimming took 0 bases from V and 12 from J, leaving 10 bases between them. The CDR3 spells CASSLGQEPYF. DNA of the CDR3: TGCGCCAGCAGCTTGGGACAGGAACCGTACTTC.

Only a few counts were recorded for this clone. The CDR3 nucleotides are TGTGCCAGCAGTTATGACAACGGCAATCAGCCCCAGCATTTT. Its protein product is CASSYDNGNQPQHF. The genes are TRBV2 and TRBJ1-5; no clear D gene. This CDR3 spans 14 amino acids. Germline-derived CDR1 and CDR2 are SNHLY and FYNNEI. Trimming removed 5 bases at V and 2 bases at J, with 10 bases between.

This clone was observed once. The chain carries TRBV4-3 and TRBJ2-7, with D possibly matching TRBD2 (6 bases). The V gene lost 0 bases and the J gene lost 7 bases, with 16 bases spanning the gap. The germline gives CDR1 LGHNA, CDR2 YSLEER. This CDR3 has 15 amino acids. The CDR3 DNA reads TGCGCCAGCAGCCAAGATCAGGGCGGAGGGTATGAGCAGTACTTC. Residues: CASSQDQGGGYEQYF.

Only a few counts were recorded for this clone. The chain links TRBV15 to TRBJ2-3, with TRBD2 matching 9 bases. This CDR3 comprises 14 residues. Germline CDR1 LNHNV, CDR2 YYDKDF (reference sequence). V lost 1 base and J lost 7; bases outside the gene matches: 3. The CDR3 bases are TGTGCCACCAGCAGAGGCGGGGGGGCGTATACGCAGTATTTT. It codes for CATSRGGGAYTQYF.

This clone was counted once. The chain joins TRBV11-2 to TRBJ1-5; no reliable D call. Trimming removed 3 bases at V and 0 bases at J, with 9 bases between. This CDR3 region has 15 residues. Germline CDR1 and CDR2: SGHAT and FQNNGV. The CDR3 is CASSLATDSNQPQHF. CDR3 bases: TGTGCCAGCAGCTTGGCAACAGATAGCAATCAGCCCCAGCATTTT. The variable domain in full, completed from reference TRBV11-2 and TRBJ1-5, reads EAGVAQSPRYKIIEKRQSVAFWCNPISGHATLYWYQQILGQGPKLLIQFQNNGVVDDSQLPKDRFSAERLKGVDSTLKIQPAKLEDSAVYLCASSLATDSNQPQHFGDGTRLSIL.

Only a few counts were recorded for this clone. The V gene is TRBV6-1, the J gene TRBJ2-2; D might be TRBD2 (6 bases). Germline V gene data show CDR1 as MNHNS and CDR2 as SASEGT. V lost 6 bases, J lost 6 bases, and 8 bases lay in between. The CDR3 totals 12 residues. Here the CDR3 reads CASRWGAGELFF. The DNA for the CDR3 is TGTGCCAGCAGATGGGGGGCCGGGGAGCTGTTTTTT.

The chain combines TRBV6-5 with TRBJ1-2; D not certain. The CDR3 spans 15 residues. In germline, CDR1 is MNHEY, CDR2 SVGAGI. V was pared by 0 bases and J by 0 bases, with 8 bases between. The chain's CDR3 is CASSYSREPNYGYTF. DNA for the CDR3: TGTGCCAGCAGTTACTCCCGGGAACCTAACTATGGCTACACCTTC.

This clone appeared a few times. The identical CDR3 is also encoded by other nucleotide sequences in the sample. The J gene is TRBJ1-1, the V gene TRBV18, with 7 bases identical to TRBD1. CDR1 is KGHSH, CDR2 LQKENI, per germline. This CDR3 comprises 13 residues. Trimming took 6 bases from V and 1 from J; bases not matched to a gene: 2. CDR3 sequence: CASSQGENTEAFF. The DNA of the CDR3 is TGTGCCAGCTCGCAGGGGGAGAACACTGAAGCTTTCTTT.